Below are 2 T cell receptor beta chains sequenced from a single sample in a study of blood T cell repertoires in COVID-19. Assay used: immunoSEQ multiplex PCR; TCRdb lists only in-frame clones, some missing. The sample holds around 100,000 clones, 90% to 95% seen once. The sequenced sample was peripheral blood. The receptor set was obtained from a human donor in a cohort sampled during active COVID-19.

The J gene is TRBJ2-1, the V gene TRBV27; 8 bases map to TRBD2. The V gene end was trimmed by 4 bases and the J gene end by 0 bases; junction bases not matched to a gene: 5. Germline V gene data show CDR1 as MNHEY and CDR2 as SMNVEV (reference sequence). The CDR3 consists of 16 residues. CDR3 bases: TGTGCCAGCAGTTCCTACCGGGGGGGCTCCTACAATGAGCAGTTCTTC. It encodes CASSSYRGGSYNEQFF.

The rearrangement joins TRBV11-3 to TRBJ2-2; the D is unclear. V was cut by 5 bases and J by 2 bases, with 12 bases left in between. The CDR3 covers 15 residues. Germline-derived CDR1 and CDR2 are SGHNT and YENEEA. Here the CDR3 reads CASSPPGYNTGELFF. The DNA for the CDR3 is TGTGCCAGCAGCCCCCCCGGGTACAACACCGGGGAGCTGTTTTTT. The variable domain in full, completed from reference TRBV11-3 and TRBJ2-2, reads EAGVVQSPRYKIIEKKQPVAFWCNPISGHNTLYWYLQNLGQGPELLIRYENEEAVDDSQLPKDRFSAERLKGVDSTLKIQPAELGDSAVYLCASSPPGYNTGELFFGEGSRLTVL.